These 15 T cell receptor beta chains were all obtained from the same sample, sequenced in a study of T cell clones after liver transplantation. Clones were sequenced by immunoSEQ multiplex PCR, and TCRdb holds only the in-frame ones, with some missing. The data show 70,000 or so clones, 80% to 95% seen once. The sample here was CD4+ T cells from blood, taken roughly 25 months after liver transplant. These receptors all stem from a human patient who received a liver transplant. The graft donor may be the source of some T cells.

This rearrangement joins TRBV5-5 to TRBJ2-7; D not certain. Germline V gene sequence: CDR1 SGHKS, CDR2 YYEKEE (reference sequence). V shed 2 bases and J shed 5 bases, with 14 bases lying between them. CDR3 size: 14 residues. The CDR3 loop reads CASSLMTALHEQYF. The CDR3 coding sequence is TGTGCCAGCAGCTTAATGACTGCCCTTCACGAGCAGTACTTC.

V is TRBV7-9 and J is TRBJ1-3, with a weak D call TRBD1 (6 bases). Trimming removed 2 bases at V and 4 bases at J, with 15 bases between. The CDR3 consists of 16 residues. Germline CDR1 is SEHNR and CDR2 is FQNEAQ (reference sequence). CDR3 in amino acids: CASSLWLGAKGNTIYF. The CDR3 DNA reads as TGTGCCAGCAGCTTATGGTTGGGGGCCAAGGGAAACACCATATATTTT.

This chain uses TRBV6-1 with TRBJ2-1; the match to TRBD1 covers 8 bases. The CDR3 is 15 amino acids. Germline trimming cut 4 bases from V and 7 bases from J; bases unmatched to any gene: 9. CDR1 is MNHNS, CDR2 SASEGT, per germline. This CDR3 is CASSADRAWGNEQFF. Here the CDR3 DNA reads TGTGCCAGCAGTGCGGACAGGGCCTGGGGTAATGAGCAGTTCTTC.

The DNA of the CDR3 is TGTGCCAGCGAAGGCACGTATTTCAATCAGCCCCAGCATTTT. Translation gives CASEGTYFNQPQHF. This chain joins TRBV2 and TRBJ1-5; D remains unclear. Between the trimmed V and J ends, which lost 8 bases and 3 bases, there was a span of 14 bases. This CDR3 spans 14 amino acids. In germline, CDR1 is SNHLY, CDR2 FYNNEI.

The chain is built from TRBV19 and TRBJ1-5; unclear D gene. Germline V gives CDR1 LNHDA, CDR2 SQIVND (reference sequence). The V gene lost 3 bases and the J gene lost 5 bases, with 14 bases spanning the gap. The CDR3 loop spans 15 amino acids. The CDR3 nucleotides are TGTGCCAGTAGTATGGCCCTGAATAGGTATCAGCCCCAGCATTTT. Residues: CASSMALNRYQPQHF.

In nucleotides, the CDR3 is TGCGCCAGCAGTTCCGACAGGGGAGAGACCCAGTACTTC. Amino acids: CASSSDRGETQYF. This sequence joins TRBV5-1 and TRBJ2-5; 8 nucleotides match TRBD1. The junction had 4 bases not matched to a gene; V was cut back by 5 bases and J by 4 bases. CDR3 length equals 13 residues. Germline V gives CDR1 SGHRS, CDR2 YFSETQ.

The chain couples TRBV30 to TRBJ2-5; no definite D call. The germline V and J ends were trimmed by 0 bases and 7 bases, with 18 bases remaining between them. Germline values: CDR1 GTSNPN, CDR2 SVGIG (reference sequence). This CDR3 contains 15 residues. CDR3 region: CAWSVIIGPSGTQYF. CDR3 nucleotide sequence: TGTGCCTGGAGTGTAATCATTGGGCCATCTGGGACCCAGTACTTC.

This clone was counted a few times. Here the CDR3 DNA reads TGTGCCAGCAGTCAACAACAGGGGGGTATCGAAGAGACCCAGTACTTC. This gives the protein CASSQQQGGIEETQYF. The chain has TRBV28 and TRBJ2-5; 8 nucleotides match TRBD1. This CDR3 contains 16 residues. The V gene end was trimmed by 5 bases and the J gene end by 3 bases; junction bases not matched to a gene: 11. Germline loops: CDR1 MDHEN, CDR2 SYDVKM.

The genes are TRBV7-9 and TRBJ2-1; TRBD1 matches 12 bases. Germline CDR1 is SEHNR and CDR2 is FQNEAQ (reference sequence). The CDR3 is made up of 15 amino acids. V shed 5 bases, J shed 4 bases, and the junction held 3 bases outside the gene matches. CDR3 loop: CASSTGQGAYNEQFF. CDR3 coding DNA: TGTGCCAGCAGCACGGGACAGGGGGCTTACAATGAGCAGTTCTTC.

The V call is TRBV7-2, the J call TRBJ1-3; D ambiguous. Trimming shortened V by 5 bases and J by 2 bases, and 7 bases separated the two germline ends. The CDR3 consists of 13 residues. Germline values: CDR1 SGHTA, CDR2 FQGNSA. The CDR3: CASSTQTGNTIYF. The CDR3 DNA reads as TGTGCCAGCAGCACTCAAACTGGAAACACCATATATTTT. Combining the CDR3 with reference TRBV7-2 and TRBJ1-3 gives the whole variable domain GAGVSQSPSNKVTEKGKDVELRCDPISGHTALYWYRQSLGQGLEFLIYFQGNSAPDKSGLPSDRFSAERTGGSVSTLTIQRTQQEDSAVYLCASSTQTGNTIYFGEGSWLTVV.

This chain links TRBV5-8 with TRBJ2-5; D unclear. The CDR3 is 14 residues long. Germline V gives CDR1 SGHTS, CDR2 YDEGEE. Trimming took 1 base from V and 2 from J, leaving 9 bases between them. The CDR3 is CASSLMARQETQYF. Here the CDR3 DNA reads TGTGCCAGCAGCTTGATGGCCCGGCAAGAGACCCAGTACTTC. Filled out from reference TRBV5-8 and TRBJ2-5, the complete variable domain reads EAGVTQSPTHLIKTRGQQATLRCSPISGHTSVYWYQQALGLGLQFLLWYDEGEERNRGNFPPRFSGRQFPNYSSELNVNALELEDSALYLCASSLMARQETQYFGPGTRLLVL.

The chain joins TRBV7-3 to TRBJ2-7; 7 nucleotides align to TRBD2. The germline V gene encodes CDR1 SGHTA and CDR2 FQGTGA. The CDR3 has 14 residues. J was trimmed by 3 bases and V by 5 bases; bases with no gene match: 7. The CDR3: CASSIGLEGYEQYF. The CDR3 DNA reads TGTGCCAGCAGCATTGGACTAGAGGGCTACGAGCAGTACTTC.

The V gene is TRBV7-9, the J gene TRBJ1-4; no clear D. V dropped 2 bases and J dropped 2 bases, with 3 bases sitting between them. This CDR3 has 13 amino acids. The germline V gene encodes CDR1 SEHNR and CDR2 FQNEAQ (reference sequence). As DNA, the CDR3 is TGTGCCAGCAGCTTACGGACTAATGAAAAACTGTTTTTT. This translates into CASSLRTNEKLFF.

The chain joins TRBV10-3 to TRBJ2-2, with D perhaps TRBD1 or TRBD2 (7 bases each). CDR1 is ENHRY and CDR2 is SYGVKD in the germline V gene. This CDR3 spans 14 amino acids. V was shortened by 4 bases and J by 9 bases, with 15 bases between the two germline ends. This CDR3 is CAISASGGDRELFF. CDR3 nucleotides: TGTGCCATCAGTGCCTCAGGGGGGGACCGGGAGCTGTTTTTT.

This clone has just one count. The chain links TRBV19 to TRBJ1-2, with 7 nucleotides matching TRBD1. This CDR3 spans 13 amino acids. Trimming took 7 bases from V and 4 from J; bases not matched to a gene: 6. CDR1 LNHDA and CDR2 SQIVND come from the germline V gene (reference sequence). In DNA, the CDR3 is TGTGCCAGTAACAACGACAGGGCCTATGGCTACACCTTC. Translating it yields CASNNDRAYGYTF.